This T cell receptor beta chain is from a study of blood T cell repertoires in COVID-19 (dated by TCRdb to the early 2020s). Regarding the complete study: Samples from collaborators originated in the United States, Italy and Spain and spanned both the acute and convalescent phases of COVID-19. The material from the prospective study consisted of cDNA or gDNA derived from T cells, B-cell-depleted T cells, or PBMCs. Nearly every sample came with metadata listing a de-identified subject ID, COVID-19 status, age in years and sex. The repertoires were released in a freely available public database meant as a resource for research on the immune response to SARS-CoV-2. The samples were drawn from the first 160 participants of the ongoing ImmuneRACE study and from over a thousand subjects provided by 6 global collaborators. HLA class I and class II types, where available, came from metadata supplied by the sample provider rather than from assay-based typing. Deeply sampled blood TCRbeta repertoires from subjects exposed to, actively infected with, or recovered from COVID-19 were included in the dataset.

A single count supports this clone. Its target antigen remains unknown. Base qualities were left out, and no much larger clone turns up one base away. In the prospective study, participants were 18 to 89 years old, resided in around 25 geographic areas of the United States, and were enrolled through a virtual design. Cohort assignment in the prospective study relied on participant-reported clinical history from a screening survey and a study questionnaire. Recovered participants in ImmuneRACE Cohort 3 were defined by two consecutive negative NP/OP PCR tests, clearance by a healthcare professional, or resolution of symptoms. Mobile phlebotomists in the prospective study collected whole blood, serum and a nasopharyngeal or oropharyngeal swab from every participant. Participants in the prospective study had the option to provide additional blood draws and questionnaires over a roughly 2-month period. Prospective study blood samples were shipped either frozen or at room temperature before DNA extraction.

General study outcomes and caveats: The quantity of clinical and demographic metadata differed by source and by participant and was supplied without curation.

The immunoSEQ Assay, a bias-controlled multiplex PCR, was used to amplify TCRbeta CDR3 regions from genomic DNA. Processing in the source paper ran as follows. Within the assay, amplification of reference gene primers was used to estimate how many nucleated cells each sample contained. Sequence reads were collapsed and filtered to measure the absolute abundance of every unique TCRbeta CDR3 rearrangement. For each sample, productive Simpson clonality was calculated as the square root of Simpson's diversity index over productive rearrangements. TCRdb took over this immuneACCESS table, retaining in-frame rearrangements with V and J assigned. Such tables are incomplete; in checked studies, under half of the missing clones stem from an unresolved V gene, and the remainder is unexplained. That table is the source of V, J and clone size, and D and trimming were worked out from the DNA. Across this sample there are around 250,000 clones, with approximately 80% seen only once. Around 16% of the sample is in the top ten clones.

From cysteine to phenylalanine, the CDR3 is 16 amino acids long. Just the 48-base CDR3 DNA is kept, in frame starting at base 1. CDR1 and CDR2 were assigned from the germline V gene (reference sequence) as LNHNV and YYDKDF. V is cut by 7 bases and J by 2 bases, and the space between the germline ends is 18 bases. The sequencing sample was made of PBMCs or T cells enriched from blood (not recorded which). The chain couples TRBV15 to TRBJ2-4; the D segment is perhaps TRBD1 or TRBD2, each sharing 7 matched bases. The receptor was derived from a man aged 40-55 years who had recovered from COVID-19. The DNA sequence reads TGTGCCACCAACAGGGGATGGGGGGGCTCCAAAAACATTCAGTACTTC. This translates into CATNRGWGGSKNIQYF. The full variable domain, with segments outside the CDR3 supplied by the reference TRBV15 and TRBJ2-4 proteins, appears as DAMVIQNPRYQVTQFGKPVTLSCSQTLNHNVMYWYQQKSSQAPKLLFHYYDKDFNNEADTPDNFQSRRPNTSFCFLDIRSPGLGDTAMYLCATNRGWGGSKNIQYFGAGTRLSVL.